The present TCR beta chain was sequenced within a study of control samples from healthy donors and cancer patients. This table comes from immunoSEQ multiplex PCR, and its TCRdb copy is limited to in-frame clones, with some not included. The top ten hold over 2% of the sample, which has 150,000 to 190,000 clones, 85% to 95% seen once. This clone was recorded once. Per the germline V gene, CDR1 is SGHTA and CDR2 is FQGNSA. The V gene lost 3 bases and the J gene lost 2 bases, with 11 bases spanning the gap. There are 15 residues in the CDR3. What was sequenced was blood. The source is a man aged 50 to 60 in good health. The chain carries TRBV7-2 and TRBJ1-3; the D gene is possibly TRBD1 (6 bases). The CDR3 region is CASSFGRGAGNTIYF. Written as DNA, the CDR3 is TGTGCCAGCAGCTTCGGCAGGGGAGCTGGAAACACCATATATTTT.